Listed below are T cell receptor beta chains from one sample, sequenced in a study of tumor-infiltrating lymphocytes in oesophageal squamous cell carcinoma. TCRdb reanalysed the PCR reads using MiXCR and keeps one entry per CDR3 protein. This sample has roughly 16,000 distinct CDR3 sequences; around 50% occur once, and the top ten carry around two fifths. The sequenced material came from normal esophageal tissue next to the tumor. The receptors shown here come from a female donor with esophageal squamous cell carcinoma. Both conserved end residues are part of each CDR3. D genes are given only for firm matches. Clone size is shown for a subset of rows, as once, few, many or a class of expanded clone.

clone_size	d_call	v_call	j_call	cdr3_nt	cdr3_aa
.	TRBD2	TRBV7-2	TRBJ2-7	TGTGCCAGCAGCTCTACTAGCGGCTCCTACGAGCAGTACTTC	CASSSTSGSYEQYF
many	.	TRBV6-1	TRBJ1-1	TGTGCCAGCAGTGAATTCCCTCTAACAGGGATCACTGAAGCTTTCTTT	CASSEFPLTGITEAFF
once	TRBD2	TRBV12-3/TRBV12-4	TRBJ2-1	TGTGCCAGCAGTTTAGCCGGGACTAGCGGGAGGGGGCGGCACTTC	CASSLAGTSGRGRHF
few	.	TRBV7-9	TRBJ2-1	TGTGCCAGCAGCTTAGGGGGGAGTAGGAATGAGCAGTTCTTC	CASSLGGSRNEQFF
medium-sized	.	TRBV7-6	TRBJ2-5	TGTGCCAGCAGCTTAGGTTCCGGGGGGCGGGAGACCCAGTACTTC	CASSLGSGGRETQYF
.	.	TRBV28	TRBJ1-4	TGTGCCAGCAGTGACCAGGGACTAGCGGTTAAAGATACGCAGTTTTTT	CASSDQGLAVKDTQFF
few	.	TRBV4-1	TRBJ2-5	TGCGCCAGCAGCCAAGCGGCTAGGGGAGAGACCCAGTACTTC	CASSQAARGETQYF
few	.	TRBV2	TRBJ1-5	TGTGCCAGCGGGTTAGGTCTCAATCAGCCCCAGCATTTT	CASGLGLNQPQHF
few	TRBD2	TRBV19	TRBJ2-5	TGTGCCAGTAGTAATAGCGGGAGGCGCGAGACCCAGTACTTC	CASSNSGRRETQYF
.	.	TRBV12-3/TRBV12-4	TRBJ2-5	TGTGCCAGCAGTCCTGGGATACAAAATGGGAAGACCCAGTACTTC	CASSPGIQNGKTQYF
many	.	TRBV28	TRBJ2-7	TGTGCCAGCAGCCCGACTACCTACGAGCAGTACTTC	CASSPTTYEQYF
many	TRBD1	TRBV19	TRBJ1-6	TGTGCCAGTACCAGATTCCCGGGACAGTTTAATTCACCCCTCCACTTT	CASTRFPGQFNSPLHF
.	.	TRBV7-6	TRBJ1-1	TGTGCCAGCAGCTTAGACGGATTGAACACTGAAGCTTTCTTT	CASSLDGLNTEAFF
.	.	TRBV5-4	TRBJ2-1	TGTGCCAGCAGCTTGGGACAGGACTATGAGCAGTTCTTC	CASSLGQDYEQFF
few	.	TRBV7-9	TRBJ2-3	TGTGCCAGCAGCACTAGGGGGGGAGATACGCAGTATTTT	CASSTRGGDTQYF
many	.	TRBV10-3	TRBJ1-5	TGTGCCATCAGTTCCCCTTCCGCGAAGGCGGACCAGCCCCAGCATTTT	CAISSPSAKADQPQHF
.	.	TRBV12-5	TRBJ2-6	.	CASGLYGVLLVLWLHLRF
once	.	TRBV7-3	TRBJ2-3	TGTGCCAGCAGCTTAACCGGTCCAGATACGCAGTATTTT	CASSLTGPDTQYF
once	.	TRBV6-2/TRBV6-3	TRBJ2-1	TGTGCCAGCAGCGGACGGGATTGGCAGTTCTTC	CASSGRDWQFF
.	TRBD2	TRBV28	TRBJ2-3	TGTGCCAGCAGTACGAGACTAGCGGGAGGACGAAGCACAGATACGCAGTATTTT	CASSTRLAGGRSTDTQYF
many	.	TRBV6-1	TRBJ2-2	TGTGCCAGCAGGGGTGGACAAGACACCGGGGAGCTGTTTTTT	CASRGGQDTGELFF
.	.	TRBV7-2	TRBJ2-3	TGTGCCAGCAGGCGAACAGGGAATCCCCGGGATACGCAGTATTTT	CASRRTGNPRDTQYF
.	.	TRBV5-6	TRBJ2-1	TGTGCCAGCAGCCCCTTGGCAGGGTGGGACAATGAGCAGTTCTTC	CASSPLAGWDNEQFF
.	.	TRBV7-3	TRBJ2-1	TGTGCCAGCAGCTTACGGGCCCTCCAGGGAGGCAATGAGCAGTTCTTC	CASSLRALQGGNEQFF
many	.	TRBV5-1	TRBJ2-3	TGCGCCAGCAGCTTGGAGGCAGGGTTTAGCACAGATACGCAGTATTTT	CASSLEAGFSTDTQYF
many	TRBD2	TRBV19	TRBJ2-2	TGTGCCAGTAGTATGCTAGCGGGGGCCACCGGGGAGCTGTTTTTT	CASSMLAGATGELFF
many	.	TRBV2	TRBJ1-4	TGTGCCAGCAGTGGGATTGGGGGTACTAATGAAAAACTGTTTTTT	CASSGIGGTNEKLFF
many	TRBD1	TRBV27	TRBJ1-2	TGTGCCAGCAGTTCACAGGGGAATGGAGACTACACCTTC	CASSSQGNGDYTF
.	.	TRBV7-2	TRBJ1-1	TGTGCCAGCAGCTTAGTCAGGGGGAACACTGAAGCTTTCTTT	CASSLVRGNTEAFF
many	TRBD1	TRBV25-1	TRBJ2-4	TGTGCCAGCAGTTCATATCATACAGGGGAGAACATTCAGTACTTC	CASSSYHTGENIQYF
.	.	TRBV7-6	TRBJ2-1	TGTGCCAGCTACGAGTTCGGAGTCCAGGGCTACAATGAGCAGTTCTTC	CASYEFGVQGYNEQFF
.	TRBD2	TRBV2	TRBJ2-7	TGTGCCAGCAGTCCAAGAGCGGGAGGGTCCGGCGAGCAGTACTTC	CASSPRAGGSGEQYF
.	TRBD2	TRBV20-1	TRBJ2-5	TGCAGTGCTAGACTAGCGGGAGTGGGTCTTGTGGAGTTCTTC	CSARLAGVGLVEFF
.	TRBD2	TRBV7-9	TRBJ2-1	TGTGCCAGCATTCACGGGAGGGATCTCTCTTACAATGAGCAGTTCTTC	CASIHGRDLSYNEQFF
.	TRBD2	TRBV27	TRBJ2-3	TGTGCCAGCAGTTTATCGGCCAGCGGGAGGGCCGCGAATACGCAGTATTTT	CASSLSASGRAANTQYF
.	TRBD2	TRBV7-3	TRBJ2-7	TGTGCCAGCAGCCCCTTGGGACTAGCGGGAGTTGGCGAGCAGTACTTC	CASSPLGLAGVGEQYF
.	TRBD2	TRBV11-2	TRBJ2-7	TGTGCCAGCAGCCCCGCCGGACTAGCGGGAGGTTACGAGCAGTACTTC	CASSPAGLAGGYEQYF
.	TRBD2	TRBV7-2	TRBJ2-7	TGTGCCAGCAGCTACCTAGCGGGAGGGCAACGGAGCTCCTACAATGAGCAGTACTTC	CASSYLAGGQRSSYNEQYF